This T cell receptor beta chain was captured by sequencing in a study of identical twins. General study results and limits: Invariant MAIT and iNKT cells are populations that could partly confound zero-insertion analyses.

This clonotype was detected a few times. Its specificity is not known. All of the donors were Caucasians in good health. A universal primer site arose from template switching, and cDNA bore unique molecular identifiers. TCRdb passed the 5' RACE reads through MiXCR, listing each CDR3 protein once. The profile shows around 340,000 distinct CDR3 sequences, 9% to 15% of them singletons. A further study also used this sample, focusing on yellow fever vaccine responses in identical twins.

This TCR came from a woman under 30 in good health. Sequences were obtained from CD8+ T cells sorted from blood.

CDR3 DNA: TGCAGTGCTAGGGGTCACCCGCAGGATAACTATGGCTACACCTTC. Protein sequence: CSARGHPQDNYGYTF. This chain connects TRBV20-1 to TRBJ1-2; D gene unclear. The germline V gene encodes CDR1 DFQATT and CDR2 SNEGSKA (reference sequence). This CDR3 has 15 amino acids. The V end was cut by 3 bases, the J end by 1 base, with 15 bases between.